This TCR beta chain emerged from a study of T cells in localized non-small cell lung cancer. Comment on this clone: As yet, its antigen is unknown.

The method was immunoSEQ multiplex PCR; TCRdb's version includes in-frame clones alone and lacks a portion of them. In the table there are some 51,000 clones, roughly 89% of which are singletons. Study results and caveats: Adjacent uninvolved lung tissue had the highest T cell clonality, exceeding tumor. Because researchers sequenced only one region of the tumor, heterogeneity is still possible.

Germline CDR1 SGDLS, CDR2 YYNGEE. The CDR3 sequence is 14 residues long. Trimming stripped 0 bases from V and 2 bases from J, with 9 bases between. This sample comprised peripheral blood, obtained before any cancer treatment. The sequence derives from a woman between 35 and 75 years old with stage I lung adenocarcinoma. The chain links TRBV9 to TRBJ2-7; no reliable D call. The CDR3: CASSVDVAPYEQYF. DNA of the CDR3: TGTGCCAGCAGCGTAGATGTCGCCCCCTACGAGCAGTACTTC.